The 27 T cell receptor beta chains in this list originate from one sample, sequenced in a study of CD8+ T cells in alopecia areata. Following extraction, RNA underwent reverse transcription to cDNA, which served as the sequencing template. Method: immunoSEQ multiplex PCR; TCRdb's copy keeps in-frame clones and lacks some. The sample contains around 100,000 clones, around 71% of which appear only once. Treatment in this sample: oral pan-JAK inhibitor, 5-10 mg twice daily. Specimen: CD8+ T cells sorted from blood, collected at week 44, from a patient treated with tofacitinib. All receptors come from a human donor with alopecia areata.

The J gene is TRBJ1-5, the V gene TRBV4-3; tentative D call: TRBD1 (5 bases). The germline V gene has CDR1 LGHNA and CDR2 YSLEER. The CDR3 runs 14 residues. Deletions cut 4 bases from V and 5 bases from J, with 12 bases between. Written as DNA, the CDR3 is TGCGCCAGCAGCCCCGGGACCGTTCATCAGCCCCAGCATTTT. Translating gives CASSPGTVHQPQHF.

CDR3 protein: CSVEAVGDTEAFF. CDR3 nucleotide sequence: TGCAGCGTTGAAGCGGTGGGGGACACTGAAGCTTTCTTT. The rearrangement links TRBV29-1 to TRBJ1-1, with D perhaps matching TRBD1 (5 bases). V dropped 1 base and J dropped 3 bases, with 9 bases sitting between them. Per germline, CDR1 SQVTM and CDR2 ANQGSEA. CDR3 length: 13 amino acids.

This rearrangement joins TRBV9 to TRBJ2-1; D tentatively fits TRBD1 or TRBD2 (7 bases each). This CDR3 spans 16 amino acids. V dropped 0 bases and J dropped 2 bases, with 12 bases sitting between them. CDR1 is SGDLS, CDR2 YYNGEE, per germline. The DNA for the CDR3 is TGTGCCAGCAGCGTAGTCGCAGGGGGGGCCTACAATGAGCAGTTCTTC. Amino acids: CASSVVAGGAYNEQFF.

A remark on this clone: The CDR3 carries no conserved terminal phenylalanine or tryptophan, so it likely arises from a read error. It is unclear where the CDR3 begins or ends on the DNA, so no DNA is shown, and the CDR3 is as TCRdb lists it. The chain has TRBV7-9 and TRBJ1-2. From germline, CDR1 is SEHNR and CDR2 FQNEAQ (reference sequence). The CDR3 numbers 12 amino acids, ends counted. CDR3: CASSLAKGSSTS.

In its sample, this clone was seen a few times. The chain combines TRBV29-1 with TRBJ2-3; 12 bases agree with TRBD2. The CDR3 length is 15 residues. The V segment lost 3 bases and the J segment 4 bases; nucleotides outside the gene matches: 5. The germline CDR1 and CDR2 sequences are SQVTM and ANQGSEA. The CDR3 protein is CSVDLAGGPSDTQYF. CDR3 nucleotide sequence: TGCAGCGTTGACCTAGCGGGGGGGCCATCAGATACGCAGTATTTT.

The chain carries TRBV2 and TRBJ1-2; 8 nucleotides line up with TRBD1. V lost 7 bases, J lost 4 bases, and 2 bases stayed unmatched. The germline gives CDR1 SNHLY, CDR2 FYNNEI. This CDR3 spans 12 amino acids. DNA for the CDR3: TGTGCCAGCACAGGACAGGGCTATGGCTACACCTTC. Its translation is CASTGQGYGYTF. The full variable domain, completed using reference TRBV2 and TRBJ1-2, is EPEVTQTPSHQVTQMGQEVILRCVPISNHLYFYWYRQILGQKVEFLVSFYNNEISEKSEIFDDQFSVERPDGSNFTLKIRSTKLEDSAMYFCASTGQGYGYTFGSGTRLTVV.

Only one count was recorded for this clone. The chain employs TRBV10-1 and TRBJ2-5; no definite D call. The J call is in doubt because the DNA end fits TRBJ2-7 better. The CDR3 extends over 14 amino acids. Per germline, CDR1 WNHNN and CDR2 SYGVQD (reference sequence). CDR3 coding DNA: TGCGCCAGCAGTGAGTCTCAAGCTGCGAACGAGCAGTACTTC. This encodes CASSESQAANEQYF.

The V call is TRBV4-3, the J call TRBJ2-1; 9 bases fit TRBD1. From germline, CDR1 is LGHNA and CDR2 YSLEER. The CDR3 extends over 16 amino acids. J lost 4 bases, V lost 1 base, and 5 bases had no gene match. The CDR3 bases are TGCGCCAGCAGCCAAGGGGGACAGGGAGTTTACAATGAGCAGTTCTTC. Amino acids: CASSQGGQGVYNEQFF.

CDR3: CASSFSGGKNEQFF. CDR3 DNA sequence: TGTGCCAGCAGTTTCAGCGGGGGAAAAAATGAGCAGTTCTTC. V usage is TRBV7-9 and J usage is TRBJ2-1, with 8 bases fitting TRBD2. Germline CDR1 and CDR2: SEHNR and FQNEAQ (reference sequence). After removal of 6 bases from V and 7 bases from J, the junction contained 8 bases not matched to a gene. The CDR3 loop spans 14 amino acids.

The rearrangement uses TRBV7-9 and TRBJ2-5; D possibly corresponds to TRBD1 (8 bases). V was trimmed by 0 bases and J by 3 bases, leaving 17 bases between them. CDR3 length: 17 amino acids. Germline assignment: CDR1 SEHNR and CDR2 FQNEAQ (reference sequence). CDR3 DNA sequence: TGTGCCAGCAGCTTAGCGCGACAGGGGAGGGGTAAAGAGACCCAGTACTTC. Translation gives CASSLARQGRGKETQYF.

The genes are TRBV4-3 and TRBJ2-3; possibly TRBD2 for D (7 bases). The CDR3 sequence is 17 residues long. CDR1 and CDR2 from the germline V gene are LGHNA and YSLEER. The V gene lost 3 bases and the J gene lost 6 bases, with 22 bases spanning the gap. The CDR3, as DNA: TGCGCCAGCAGCCAGGGTTCTTATGGGGGGGCCCCGGATACGCAGTATTTT. Protein sequence: CASSQGSYGGAPDTQYF.

This sequence joins TRBV29-1 and TRBJ1-2, with a possible D match to TRBD1 (5 bases). The CDR3 is 15 residues long. Deletions cut 3 bases from V and 3 bases from J, with 17 bases between. Looked up from germline, CDR1 is SQVTM and CDR2 is ANQGSEA. CDR3 amino acids: CSVEDGGTGDYGYTF. The DNA of the CDR3 is TGCAGCGTTGAGGATGGGGGGACGGGGGACTATGGCTACACCTTC.

The chain joins TRBV27 to TRBJ1-1, with TRBD1 as a possible D gene (6 bases). Trimming shortened V by 8 bases and J by 1 base, and 11 bases separated the two germline ends. This CDR3 spans 13 amino acids. Germline CDR1 and CDR2: MNHEY and SMNVEV (reference sequence). The CDR3 sequence is CASRTAENTEAFF. The CDR3 DNA reads as TGTGCCAGCCGGACAGCAGAGAACACTGAAGCTTTCTTT.

V and J are TRBV29-1 and TRBJ1-2, with TRBD1 identical over 7 bases. The CDR3 consists of 15 residues. V shed 6 bases, J shed 4 bases, and the junction held 14 bases outside the gene matches. Germline CDR1 is SQVTM and CDR2 is ANQGSEA. The CDR3 protein is CSVRDPGQPFYGYTF. As DNA, the CDR3 is TGCAGCGTCCGGGACCCGGGACAGCCTTTCTATGGCTACACCTTC.

This clone was seen only once. V gene TRBV7-2 combines with J gene TRBJ1-1, with a weak D call TRBD1 (6 bases). The V end was cut by 2 bases, the J end by 4 bases, with 11 bases between. The CDR3 sequence is 14 residues long. Germline V gene lookup returns CDR1 SGHTA and CDR2 FQGNSA. CDR3 sequence: CASSLPGEGTEAFF. The CDR3 nucleotides are TGTGCCAGCAGCTTACCAGGGGAGGGCACTGAAGCTTTCTTT.

On this clone: The junction differs from germline at one of its ends, possibly a read error. The gene calls are TRBV27 and TRBJ2-7; D is possibly TRBD2 (5 bases). This CDR3 is built from 12 residues. Germline CDR1 MNHEY, CDR2 SMNVEV (reference sequence). CDR3 DNA sequence: TGTGCCAACAGTTTAGAGGGTAACGAGCAGTACTTC. It is translated as CANSLEGNEQYF.

The chain links TRBV15 to TRBJ1-2; D remains unclear. Germline-derived CDR1 and CDR2 are LNHNV and YYDKDF (reference sequence). V gave up 0 bases and J gave up 0 bases, with 8 bases separating them. The CDR3 extends over 15 amino acids. The chain's CDR3 is CATSRDPDANYGYTF. CDR3 in DNA: TGTGCCACCAGCAGAGATCCAGATGCTAACTATGGCTACACCTTC.

The CDR3 DNA follows: TGTGCCAGCAGCCGCGCACAGGGAGGAAGGAATCAGCCCCAGCATTTT. Its translation is CASSRAQGGRNQPQHF. The V call is TRBV5-6, the J call TRBJ1-5, with a tentative D call TRBD1 (6 bases). V lost 4 bases to trimming and J lost 4 bases, with 18 bases between them. CDR3 length: 16 residues. CDR1 and CDR2 (germline): SGHDT, YYEEEE.

J is TRBJ2-7 and V is TRBV9; 8 positions match TRBD1. Germline V CDR1 and CDR2: SGDLS, YYNGEE. The CDR3 totals 15 residues. J lost 0 bases, V lost 3 bases, and 5 bases had no gene match. CDR3 DNA: TGTGCCAGCAGCGAGGGACAGGCCAACTCCTACGAGCAGTACTTC. Encoded protein: CASSEGQANSYEQYF.

The rearrangement uses TRBV25-1 and TRBJ1-2, with D tentatively TRBD1 (6 bases). V gave up 3 bases and J gave up 6 bases, with 14 bases separating them. Per the germline V gene, CDR1 is MGHDK and CDR2 is SYGVNS. The CDR3 is made up of 14 amino acids. The CDR3: CASSDSGVMDGYTF. CDR3 coding DNA: TGTGCCAGCAGTGACTCAGGGGTGATGGATGGCTACACCTTC.

V is TRBV16 and J is TRBJ1-1; unclear D gene. CDR3 length: 12 amino acids. Trimming took off 8 bases at V and 0 bases at J, with 7 bases between the two ends. The germline gives CDR1 KGHSY, CDR2 FQNENV. The CDR3 DNA sequence: TGTGCCAGCCGCCTTATGAACACTGAAGCTTTCTTT. This encodes CASRLMNTEAFF.

This clone was seen a handful of times. This chain connects TRBV18 to TRBJ1-4, with D possibly being TRBD1 (6 bases). Germline V gene lookup returns CDR1 KGHSH and CDR2 LQKENI. Trimming pared 5 bases from V and 5 bases from J, leaving 12 bases between. The length of the CDR3 is 14 residues. CDR3 amino acids: CASSIGQSNEKLFF. In DNA, the CDR3 is TGTGCCAGCTCAATTGGACAGTCGAATGAAAAACTGTTTTTT.

V is TRBV29-1 and J is TRBJ2-1; TRBD2 agrees at 8 bases. Germline V CDR1 and CDR2: SQVTM, ANQGSEA. Losses at the gene ends were 7 bases for V and 1 base for J; bases not matched to a gene: 12. The CDR3 is 16 amino acids. The CDR3 nucleotides read TGCAGCGCGCCTAGGGGAAGCGGGGGATCCTACAATGAGCAGTTCTTC. Translating gives CSAPRGSGGSYNEQFF.

This clone was counted a few times. DNA of the CDR3: TGTGCCAGCAGTTTATATATCGGGACAGGGGGCGGCTACACCTTC. Translated, it gives CASSLYIGTGGGYTF. V usage is TRBV28 and J usage is TRBJ1-2; the match to TRBD1 covers 12 bases. The CDR3 is 15 amino acids. Germline CDR1 and CDR2: MDHEN and SYDVKM. J lost 8 bases, V lost 1 base, and 5 bases had no gene match.

V usage is TRBV5-8 and J usage is TRBJ2-3; 13 bases fit TRBD2. The germline gives CDR1 SGHTS, CDR2 YDEGEE. The CDR3 is made up of 16 amino acids. With 4 bases clipped from V and 5 bases from J, the junction kept 7 bases outside the gene matches. CDR3 loop: CASSRELAGGRDTQYF. CDR3 sequence (DNA): TGTGCCAGCAGCCGCGAACTAGCGGGGGGGCGAGATACGCAGTATTTT. Filled out from reference TRBV5-8 and TRBJ2-3, the complete variable domain reads EAGVTQSPTHLIKTRGQQATLRCSPISGHTSVYWYQQALGLGLQFLLWYDEGEERNRGNFPPRFSGRQFPNYSSELNVNALELEDSALYLCASSRELAGGRDTQYFGPGTRLTVL.

A remark on this clone: At one end, the junction sequence differs from germline, possibly due to a read error. This rearrangement joins TRBV19 to TRBJ1-1; 11 bases fit TRBD1. The V gene's germline CDR1 is LNHDA and CDR2 SQIVND (reference sequence). This CDR3 spans 19 amino acids. The CDR3 coding sequence is TGTGCCAGTAGTATCCCAACCCCGGACAGGGGGCTGATGTACACTGAAGCTTCCTTT. It encodes CASSIPTPDRGLMYTEASF.

V gene TRBV7-2 combines with J gene TRBJ2-5, with 11 bases matching TRBD2. The length of the CDR3 is 17 residues. CDR1 is SGHTA and CDR2 is FQGNSA in the germline V gene. Germline trimming cut 8 bases from V and 1 base from J; bases unmatched to any gene: 12. This chain's CDR3 is CASYGLAGGTSQETQYF. CDR3 in DNA: TGTGCCAGCTACGGGTTAGCGGGGGGGACAAGCCAAGAGACCCAGTACTTC.